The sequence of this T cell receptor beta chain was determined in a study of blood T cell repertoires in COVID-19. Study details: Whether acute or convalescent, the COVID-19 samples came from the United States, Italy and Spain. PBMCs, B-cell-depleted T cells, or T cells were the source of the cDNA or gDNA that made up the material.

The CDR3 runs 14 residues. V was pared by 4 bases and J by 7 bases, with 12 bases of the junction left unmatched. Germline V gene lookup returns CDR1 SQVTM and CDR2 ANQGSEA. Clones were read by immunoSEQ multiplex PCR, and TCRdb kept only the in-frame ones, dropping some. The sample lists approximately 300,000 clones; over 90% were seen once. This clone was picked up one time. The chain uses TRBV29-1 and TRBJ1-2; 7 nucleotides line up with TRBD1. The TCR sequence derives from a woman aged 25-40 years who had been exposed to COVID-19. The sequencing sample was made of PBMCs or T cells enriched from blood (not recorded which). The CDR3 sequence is CSVGETGTIRGYTF. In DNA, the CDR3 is TGCAGCGTTGGTGAGACAGGGACAATCCGTGGCTACACCTTC.